This entry lists 32 T cell receptor beta chains sequenced from one sample in a study of cytomegalovirus exposure and HLA in healthy donors. The study ran its PCR with 60 Vbeta and 13 Jbeta primers. TCRdb's copy holds only in-frame clones and misses some; the assay was immunoSEQ multiplex PCR. The table shows 65,000 to 85,000 clones, with approximately 84% occurring only once. The sample comprised PBMCs. All receptors derive from a woman between 50 and 59 years old in good health and CMV-seronegative.

The chain joins TRBV7-7 to TRBJ2-7, with TRBD2 identical over 8 bases. CDR3 length: 16 residues. Germline loops: CDR1 SSHAT, CDR2 FNYEAQ (reference sequence). CDR3 nucleotide sequence: TGTGCTAGCAGCTTAGCCATACTAGCGGACACCTACGAGCAGTACGTC. Its translation is CASSLAILADTYEQYV.

The rearrangement links TRBV4-1 to TRBJ1-2; D remains ambiguous. CDR3 length: 17 residues. Germline V lookup: CDR1 MGHRA, CDR2 YSYEKL. Trimming took 0 bases from V and 0 from J, leaving 14 bases between them. The CDR3 DNA follows: TGCGCCAGCAGCCAAGACCACATGGAGACGGCTAACTATGGCTACACCTTC. Protein product: CASSQDHMETANYGYTF.

CDR3 sequence: CASSLEAGVGNTIYF. The CDR3 DNA follows: TGTGCCAGCAGCTTAGAGGCAGGGGTTGGAAACACCATATATTTT. This chain uses TRBV7-8 with TRBJ1-3; TRBD1 might be the D (6 bases). Deletions cut 1 base from V and 3 bases from J, with 10 bases between. This CDR3 has 15 amino acids. Germline V gene data show CDR1 as SGHVS and CDR2 as FQNEAQ.

V gene TRBV6-5 combines with J gene TRBJ2-7; 9 nucleotides match TRBD1. This CDR3 contains 13 residues. Losses at the gene ends were 9 bases for V and 2 bases for J; bases not matched to a gene: 5. The germline V gene has CDR1 MNHEY and CDR2 SVGAGI. CDR3 residues: CASSQGAAYEQYF. As DNA, the CDR3 is TGTGCCAGTTCACAGGGGGCCGCCTACGAGCAGTACTTC.

The chain recombines TRBV10-3 with TRBJ1-2; possibly TRBD1 for D (5 bases). The CDR3 is made up of 16 amino acids. Germline V gene sequence: CDR1 ENHRY, CDR2 SYGVKD. With 0 bases removed from V and 8 bases from J, the gap between germline ends came to 19 bases. The CDR3: CAISESMVQVDYGYTF. CDR3 coding DNA: TGTGCCATCAGTGAGTCGATGGTACAGGTTGATTACGGCTACACCTTC.

The rearrangement joins TRBV10-3 to TRBJ2-3; a weak D match, TRBD2 (6 bases). Deletions cut 4 bases from V and 2 bases from J, with 13 bases between. Germline assignment: CDR1 ENHRY and CDR2 SYGVKD. This CDR3 contains 15 residues. The CDR3 DNA sequence: TGTGCCATCAGTGGGCGGGGCGGAAACACAGATACGCAGTATTTT. It translates to CAISGRGGNTDTQYF.

The chain has TRBV30 and TRBJ1-4; TRBD1 aligns across 7 bases. The V and J ends lost 4 bases and 12 bases, in that order; junction bases with no gene match: 14. Germline V gives CDR1 GTSNPN, CDR2 SVGIG (reference sequence). The CDR3 contains 14 residues. The CDR3 DNA follows: TGTGCCTGGACCGGGGACAGCAAGTTACGTGAACTGTTTTTT. The encoded protein is CAWTGDSKLRELFF.

The chain employs TRBV7-2 and TRBJ1-3, with D possibly TRBD1 on 6 matching bases. The V and J ends lost 5 bases and 5 bases respectively, with 10 bases between them. CDR1 and CDR2 (germline): SGHTA, FQGNSA. The CDR3 totals 13 residues. The CDR3 DNA reads as TGTGCCAGCAGCCCCGGACAGCGAAACACCATATATTTT. Residues: CASSPGQRNTIYF. Based on the CDR3 plus reference TRBV7-2 and TRBJ1-3, the full variable domain is GAGVSQSPSNKVTEKGKDVELRCDPISGHTALYWYRQSLGQGLEFLIYFQGNSAPDKSGLPSDRFSAERTGGSVSTLTIQRTQQEDSAVYLCASSPGQRNTIYFGEGSWLTVV.

This chain links TRBV2 with TRBJ1-1, with TRBD1 matching 11 bases. Germline assignment: CDR1 SNHLY and CDR2 FYNNEI. V lost 6 bases to trimming and J lost 1 base; unmatched junction nucleotides: 13. The CDR3 is 18 amino acids. The DNA of the CDR3 is TGTGCCAGCAGGGGTTCTCTGGGACAGGGGGAGCGGAACACTGAAGCTTTCTTT. Translating it yields CASRGSLGQGERNTEAFF.

In this sample, this clone turned up once. CDR3 in DNA: TGTGCCAGTAGTATAGGAGGAATAGATGAAAAACTGTTTTTT. Protein: CASSIGGIDEKLFF. The gene calls are TRBV19 and TRBJ1-4; the D is unclear. V shed 1 base and J shed 6 bases, with 9 bases lying between them. Per germline, CDR1 LNHDA and CDR2 SQIVND (reference sequence). The CDR3 length is 14 residues.

This sequence joins TRBV2 and TRBJ1-6; D uncertain. This CDR3 contains 16 residues. Germline values: CDR1 SNHLY, CDR2 FYNNEI. V lost 3 bases to trimming and J lost 9 bases, with 18 bases between them. The CDR3 nucleotides read TGTGCCAGCAGTGACATCCTACGACGGTCTAGTTCACCCCTCCACTTT. It specifies CASSDILRRSSSPLHF. Looking up the rest from reference TRBV2 and TRBJ1-6 gives the full variable domain: EPEVTQTPSHQVTQMGQEVILRCVPISNHLYFYWYRQILGQKVEFLVSFYNNEISEKSEIFDDQFSVERPDGSNFTLKIRSTKLEDSAMYFCASSDILRRSSSPLHFGNGTRLTVT.

The chain carries TRBV7-9 and TRBJ1-2; TRBD1 is a possible D gene (5 bases). Germline V gives CDR1 SEHNR, CDR2 FQNEAQ (reference sequence). Trimming cost V 5 bases and J 3 bases, with 10 bases left between them. The CDR3 loop spans 13 amino acids. This chain's CDR3 is CASSPRGYYGYTF. The CDR3 DNA reads TGTGCCAGCAGCCCACGGGGGTACTATGGCTACACCTTC.

The chain links TRBV9 to TRBJ2-7; no clear D gene. Germline V lookup: CDR1 SGDLS, CDR2 YYNGEE. V dropped 3 bases and J dropped 0 bases, with 4 bases sitting between them. The CDR3 has 12 residues. In DNA form, the CDR3 reads TGTGCCAGCAGCGCCAGCTCCTACGAGCAGTACTTC. Translation: CASSASSYEQYF.

J is TRBJ2-1 and V is TRBV5-1, with TRBD2 matching over 7 bases. Unmatched junction bases numbered 4, after V lost 4 bases and J lost 0 bases. Germline V gives CDR1 SGHRS, CDR2 YFSETQ. The CDR3 runs 15 residues. The CDR3 loop reads CASSSLADSYNEQFF. The CDR3 region has the DNA TGCGCCAGCAGCAGTCTAGCGGACTCCTACAATGAGCAGTTCTTC.

This clone was counted a few times. The rearrangement links TRBV28 to TRBJ2-3; 9 nucleotides line up with TRBD1. Germline assignment: CDR1 MDHEN and CDR2 SYDVKM. This CDR3 has 14 amino acids. Trimming removed 6 bases from V and 4 bases from J; junction bases left unmatched: 5. The CDR3 DNA follows: TGTGCCAGCAGGGGGACAGGGAGTTCAGATACGCAGTATTTT. Amino acids: CASRGTGSSDTQYF. Based on the CDR3 plus reference TRBV28 and TRBJ2-3, the full variable domain is DVKVTQSSRYLVKRTGEKVFLECVQDMDHENMFWYRQDPGLGLRLIYFSYDVKMKEKGDIPEGYSVSREKKERFSLILESASTNQTSMYLCASRGTGSSDTQYFGPGTRLTVL.

The chain has TRBV5-6 and TRBJ2-7, with D perhaps TRBD1 (5 bases). Germline V CDR1 and CDR2: SGHDT, YYEEEE. Deletions cut 0 bases from V and 0 bases from J, with 10 bases between. CDR3 length equals 15 residues. The CDR3 coding sequence is TGTGCCAGCAGCTTGGGATCCAGGGACTCCTACGAGCAGTACGTC. Protein: CASSLGSRDSYEQYV.

The chain joins TRBV13 to TRBJ1-1; 8 positions agree with TRBD1. With V trimmed by 5 bases and J by 5 bases, 7 bases remained unmatched. The CDR3 runs to 14 residues. Per germline, CDR1 PRHDT and CDR2 FYEKMQ (reference sequence). CDR3 in DNA: TGTGCCAGCAGCATGACAGGGGTTTTAACTGAAGCTTTCTTT. Translated, it gives CASSMTGVLTEAFF. The full variable domain, its missing parts supplied by reference TRBV13 and TRBJ1-1, is AAGVIQSPRHLIKEKRETATLKCYPIPRHDTVYWYQQGPGQDPQFLISFYEKMQSDKGSIPDRFSAQQFSDYHSELNMSSLELGDSALYFCASSMTGVLTEAFFGQGTRLTVV.

A single count supports this clone. V and J are TRBV28 and TRBJ1-2, with 8 nucleotides matching TRBD1. The CDR3 covers 13 residues. Germline assignment: CDR1 MDHEN and CDR2 SYDVKM. The V and J ends lost 5 bases and 4 bases, in that order; junction bases with no gene match: 3. CDR3 bases: TGTGCCAGCAGTAGAACAGGGGGCTATGGCTACACCTTC. Translating it yields CASSRTGGYGYTF.

The chain links TRBV12-2 to TRBJ2-7; TRBD2, the D gene given by the table, was not confirmed from the DNA. TRBV12-2 is assigned pseudogene status. This CDR3 has 16 residues. In nucleotides, the CDR3 is TGTGCAAGTCGCTTAGCGGAGCGGGGGGGCAGGAGCGAGCAGTACGTC. Translating it yields CASRLAERGGRSEQYV.

The V gene is TRBV2, the J gene TRBJ2-2, with D tentatively TRBD2 (6 bases). V gave up 5 bases and J gave up 3 bases, with 16 bases separating them. The germline V gene encodes CDR1 SNHLY and CDR2 FYNNEI. The CDR3 spans 16 residues. CDR3: CASSYLVAADTGELFF. The CDR3 DNA sequence: TGTGCCAGCAGTTATTTAGTAGCGGCGGACACCGGGGAGCTGTTTTTT. The whole variable domain, filled in from reference TRBV2 and TRBJ2-2, reads EPEVTQTPSHQVTQMGQEVILRCVPISNHLYFYWYRQILGQKVEFLVSFYNNEISEKSEIFDDQFSVERPDGSNFTLKIRSTKLEDSAMYFCASSYLVAADTGELFFGEGSRLTVL.

The rearrangement links TRBV4-1 to TRBJ1-6; no firm D call. The germline V gene encodes CDR1 MGHRA and CDR2 YSYEKL. The CDR3 extends over 16 amino acids. The V gene lost 0 bases and the J gene lost 0 bases, with 6 bases spanning the gap. CDR3 DNA sequence: TGCGCCAGCAGCCAAGAGGCCAGCTCCTATAATTCACCCCTCCACTTT. It is translated as CASSQEASSYNSPLHF.

The V gene is TRBV19, the J gene TRBJ1-1; D possibly corresponds to TRBD1 (6 bases). The V end was cut by 10 bases, the J end by 2 bases, with 23 bases between. This CDR3 contains 16 residues. The germline gives CDR1 LNHDA, CDR2 SQIVND (reference sequence). CDR3 bases: TGTGCCACCTCTCCCCAGGCCAGGGGAGCAAACACTGAAGCTTTCTTT. Amino acids: CATSPQARGANTEAFF.

This clone was seen a single time. V and J are TRBV6-1 and TRBJ2-7; 14 bases are shared with TRBD2. CDR3 size: 15 residues. After removal of 3 bases from V and 6 bases from J, the junction contained 4 bases not matched to a gene. Germline CDR1 is MNHNS and CDR2 is SASEGT. CDR3 residues: CASSETSGRAGEQYF. CDR3 DNA sequence: TGTGCCAGCAGTGAGACTAGCGGGAGGGCCGGCGAGCAGTACTTC.

The V call is TRBV7-9, the J call TRBJ1-4; D uncertain. CDR3 length: 13 residues. Trimming took off 4 bases at V and 4 bases at J, with 7 bases between the two ends. The germline V gene encodes CDR1 SEHNR and CDR2 FQNEAQ (reference sequence). The CDR3 here is CASSYGLNEKLFF. The CDR3 bases are TGTGCCAGCAGCTACGGACTTAATGAAAAACTGTTTTTT.

The V call is TRBV5-6, the J call TRBJ2-7; 13 bases align to TRBD2. The CDR3 totals 16 residues. Trimming took 3 bases from V and 1 from J; bases not matched to a gene: 4. The germline gives CDR1 SGHDT, CDR2 YYEEEE. The CDR3 coding sequence is TGTGCCAGCAGCTCTTTGGGACTAGCGGGATCCTACGAGCAGTACTTC. Its protein is CASSSLGLAGSYEQYF.

The V call is TRBV19, the J call TRBJ1-1, with D possibly being TRBD1 (5 bases). Germline CDR1 is LNHDA and CDR2 is SQIVND (reference sequence). The CDR3 totals 15 residues. Trimming pared 4 bases from V and 2 bases from J, leaving 14 bases between. The CDR3: CASSTPTASNTEAFF. The CDR3 DNA reads as TGTGCCAGTAGTACACCGACAGCGTCTAACACTGAAGCTTTCTTT.

CDR3 DNA: TGCGCCAGCAGCCAAATAATTAGGGGGAATCAGCCCCAGCATTTT. Its protein product is CASSQIIRGNQPQHF. The rearrangement joins TRBV4-1 to TRBJ1-5; D is possibly TRBD1 (6 bases). V dropped 2 bases and J dropped 4 bases, with 12 bases sitting between them. There are 15 residues in the CDR3. Germline CDR1 is MGHRA and CDR2 is YSYEKL.

The chain uses TRBV7-2 and TRBJ2-3, with 12 bases aligning to TRBD2. Germline CDR1 SGHTA, CDR2 FQGNSA. The length of the CDR3 is 15 residues. V lost 2 bases and J lost 6; bases outside the gene matches: 3. CDR3 bases: TGTGCCAGCAGCTTAACTAGCGGGGGGCCGGATACGCAGTATTTT. It specifies CASSLTSGGPDTQYF.

This clone has just one count. CDR3 region: CASSIGRDSYEQYF. CDR3 nucleotide sequence: TGTGCCAGTAGTATAGGGCGGGACTCCTACGAGCAGTACTTC. The chain uses TRBV19 and TRBJ2-7; TRBD2 might be the D (6 bases). This CDR3 has 14 residues. The V end lost 1 base, the J end lost 0 bases, and 7 bases lay between the germline ends. CDR1 is LNHDA and CDR2 is SQIVND in the germline V gene (reference sequence).

The chain has TRBV20-1 and TRBJ1-1; no reliable D call. The CDR3 extends over 11 amino acids. The V gene lost 5 bases and the J gene lost 1 base, with 5 bases spanning the gap. Germline V lookup: CDR1 DFQATT, CDR2 SNEGSKA (reference sequence). CDR3 DNA: TGCAGTGCTTCAGGGAACACTGAAGCTTTCTTT. It codes for CSASGNTEAFF.

V gene TRBV5-1 combines with J gene TRBJ1-1, with a tentative D call TRBD1 (5 bases). V was clipped by 8 bases and J by 5 bases, with 25 bases between them. Per the germline V gene, CDR1 is SGHRS and CDR2 is YFSETQ. The CDR3 totals 16 residues. CDR3 sequence reads: CASNGAGLAGGTEAFF. CDR3 bases: TGCGCCAGTAATGGCGCAGGGCTAGCGGGTGGGACTGAAGCTTTCTTT.

This clone was recorded only once. This chain uses TRBV9 with TRBJ2-4, with D tentatively TRBD1 (6 bases). The CDR3 runs to 17 residues. CDR1 SGDLS and CDR2 YYNGEE come from the germline V gene. V was clipped by 3 bases and J by 0 bases, with 16 bases between them. The CDR3 region is CASSAKEDSLAKNIQYF. CDR3 nucleotides: TGTGCCAGCAGCGCGAAAGAGGACAGCCTAGCCAAAAACATTCAGTACTTC.